This T cell receptor (beta chain) was profiled in a study of beta chain features in type 1 diabetes. Study-wide points: HLA effects on TCRB rearrangement stayed unresolved here.

About this clone: Its antigen remains unidentified.

Expressed TCRB transcripts were sequenced because the entire RNA isolate underwent reverse transcription. Generated by immunoSEQ multiplex PCR, the TCRdb table keeps only in-frame clones and is missing some. The sample has fewer than 900,000 clones, 15% to 20% seen once. The V gene lost 1 base and the J gene lost 4 bases, with 5 bases spanning the gap. CDR1 is ENHRY and CDR2 is SYGVKD in the germline V gene. This CDR3 has 12 residues. The receptor's source is a woman aged 18-29 years in good health. The rearrangement uses TRBV10-3 and TRBJ2-7; D unresolved. The sample was naive CD4+ T cells from blood. The CDR3 nucleotides are TGTGCCATCAGTGAGTTTCCATACGAGCAGTACTTC. Translating it yields CAISEFPYEQYF.